This T cell receptor beta chain emerged from a study of response to subunit inactivated influenza vaccine. This clonotype has a handful of counts. The CDR3 loop spans 15 amino acids. Germline CDR1 and CDR2: DFQATT and SNEGSKA (reference sequence). V trimming: 2 bases; J trimming: 6 bases; junction bases outside the gene matches: 10. TCRdb re-derived calls from the RT-PCR reads in MiXCR, one entry per CDR3 protein. This sample has 450,000 to 600,000 distinct CDR3 sequences, with 15% to 20% found just once. The source material was CD4+ T cells sorted from PBMCs, sampled less than 25 months after vaccination. The source is a man aged 50-75 years who received an inactivated influenza vaccine. The rearrangement uses TRBV20-1 and TRBJ2-1; 7 bases match TRBD2. Written as DNA, the CDR3 is TGCAGTGCTAGACCGAGCGGACTAGTCCGCAATGAGCAGTTCTTC. This codes for CSARPSGLVRNEQFF.